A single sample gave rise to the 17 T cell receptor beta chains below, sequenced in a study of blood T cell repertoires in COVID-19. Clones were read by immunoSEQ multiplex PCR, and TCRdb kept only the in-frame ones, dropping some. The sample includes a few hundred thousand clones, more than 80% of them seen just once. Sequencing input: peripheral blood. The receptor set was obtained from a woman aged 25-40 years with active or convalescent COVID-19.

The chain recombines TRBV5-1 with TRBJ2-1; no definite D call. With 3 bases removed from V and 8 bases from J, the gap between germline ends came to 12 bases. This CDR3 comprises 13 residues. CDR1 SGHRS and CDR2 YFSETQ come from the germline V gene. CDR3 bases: TGCGCCAGCAGCTGGGCTCTCGTGGATGAGCAGTTCTTC. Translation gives CASSWALVDEQFF.

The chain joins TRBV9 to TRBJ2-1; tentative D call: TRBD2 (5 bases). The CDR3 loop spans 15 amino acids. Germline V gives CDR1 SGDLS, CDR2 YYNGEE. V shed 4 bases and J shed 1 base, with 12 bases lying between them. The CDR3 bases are TGTGCCAGCAGCCTAACTAGTAAGTCCTACAATGAGCAGTTCTTC. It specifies CASSLTSKSYNEQFF.

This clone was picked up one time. The CDR3 spells CASILTSSRTGASGNTIYF. The CDR3 DNA reads TGTGCCAGCATCCTAACCTCATCCAGAACAGGCGCCTCTGGAAACACCATATATTTT. The rearrangement joins TRBV21-1 to TRBJ1-3; the listed D gene, TRBD1, was not tested against the DNA. TRBV21-1 is termed a pseudogene. The CDR3 covers 19 residues.

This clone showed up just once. CDR3 DNA sequence: TGTGCCAGCTCACCTCAGGGGGCGCGGAATCAGCCCCAGCATTTT. This sequence encodes CASSPQGARNQPQHF. The V call is TRBV18, the J call TRBJ1-5; 8 bases fit TRBD1. The CDR3 has 15 amino acids. Germline CDR1 and CDR2: KGHSH and LQKENI. J gave up 4 bases and V 3 bases, and 5 bases lay outside the gene matches. The complete variable domain, with remaining parts taken from reference TRBV18 and TRBJ1-5, reads NAGVMQNPRHLVRRRGQEARLRCSPMKGHSHVYWYRQLPEEGLKFMVYLQKENIIDESGMPKERFSAEFPKEGPSILRIQQVVRGDSAAYFCASSPQGARNQPQHFGDGTRLSIL.

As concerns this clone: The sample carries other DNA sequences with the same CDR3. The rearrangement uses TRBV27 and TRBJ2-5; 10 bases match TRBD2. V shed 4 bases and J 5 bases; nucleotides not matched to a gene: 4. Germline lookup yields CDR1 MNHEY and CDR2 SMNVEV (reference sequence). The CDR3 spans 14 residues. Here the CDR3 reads CASSSLAGVETQYF. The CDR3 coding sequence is TGTGCCAGCAGTTCCCTAGCGGGGGTCGAGACCCAGTACTTC.

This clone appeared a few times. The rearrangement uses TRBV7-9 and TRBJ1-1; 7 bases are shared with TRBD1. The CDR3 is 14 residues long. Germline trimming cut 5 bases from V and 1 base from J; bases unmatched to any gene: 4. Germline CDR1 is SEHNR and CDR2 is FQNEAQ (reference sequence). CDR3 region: CASSKGTENTEAFF. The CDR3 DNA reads TGTGCCAGCAGCAAGGGGACAGAGAACACTGAAGCTTTCTTT. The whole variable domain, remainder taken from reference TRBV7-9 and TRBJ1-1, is DTGVSQNPRHKITKRGQNVTFRCDPISEHNRLYWYRQTLGQGPEFLTYFQNEAQLEKSRLLSDRFSAERPKGSFSTLEIQRTEQGDSAMYLCASSKGTENTEAFFGQGTRLTVV.

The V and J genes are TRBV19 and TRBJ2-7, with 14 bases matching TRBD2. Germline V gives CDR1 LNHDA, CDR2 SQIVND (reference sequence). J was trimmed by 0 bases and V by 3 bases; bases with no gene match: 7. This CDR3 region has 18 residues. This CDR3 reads CASSIRTSGGPRSYEQYF. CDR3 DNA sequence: TGTGCCAGTAGTATCCGGACTAGCGGGGGGCCACGCTCCTACGAGCAGTACTTC.

Here the CDR3 reads CASSLTSRGNTEAFF. CDR3 coding DNA: TGTGCCAGCAGCTTGACTAGTCGGGGGAACACTGAAGCTTTCTTT. The chain links TRBV5-5 to TRBJ1-1, with D uncertain. The CDR3 is 15 amino acids. CDR1 and CDR2 (germline): SGHKS, YYEKEE (reference sequence). V was cut by 1 base and J by 1 base, with 11 bases left in between. Full variable domain (rest looked up from reference TRBV5-5 and TRBJ1-1): DAGVTQSPTHLIKTRGQQVTLRCSPISGHKSVSWYQQVLGQGPQFIFQYYEKEERGRGNFPDRFSARQFPNYSSELNVNALLLGDSALYLCASSLTSRGNTEAFFGQGTRLTVV.

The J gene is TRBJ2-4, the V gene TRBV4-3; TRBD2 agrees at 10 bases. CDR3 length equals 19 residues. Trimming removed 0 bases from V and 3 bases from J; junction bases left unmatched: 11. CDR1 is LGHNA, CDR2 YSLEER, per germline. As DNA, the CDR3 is TGCGCCAGCAGCCAAGACAGTCTAGCGGGGGCCGCGGGCAAAAACATTCAGTACTTC. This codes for CASSQDSLAGAAGKNIQYF.

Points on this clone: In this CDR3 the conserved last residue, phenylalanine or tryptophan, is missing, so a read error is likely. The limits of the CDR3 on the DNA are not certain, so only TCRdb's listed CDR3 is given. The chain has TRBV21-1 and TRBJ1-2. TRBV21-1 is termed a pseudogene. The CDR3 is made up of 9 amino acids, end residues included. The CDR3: CASSPEAGI.

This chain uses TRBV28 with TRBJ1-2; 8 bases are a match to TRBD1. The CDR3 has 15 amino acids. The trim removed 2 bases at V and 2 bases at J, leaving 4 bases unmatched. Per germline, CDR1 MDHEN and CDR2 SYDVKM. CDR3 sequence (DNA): TGTGCCAGCAGTTTAACCCGACAGGGGAACTATGGCTACACCTTC. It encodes CASSLTRQGNYGYTF.

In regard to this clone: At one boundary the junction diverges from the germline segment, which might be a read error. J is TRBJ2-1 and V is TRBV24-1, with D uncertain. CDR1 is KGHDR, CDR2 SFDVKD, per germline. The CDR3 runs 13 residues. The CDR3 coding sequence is TGTGCCCCCAGACTCGGCTCCTACAATGAGCAGTTCTTC. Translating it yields CAPRLGSYNEQFF.

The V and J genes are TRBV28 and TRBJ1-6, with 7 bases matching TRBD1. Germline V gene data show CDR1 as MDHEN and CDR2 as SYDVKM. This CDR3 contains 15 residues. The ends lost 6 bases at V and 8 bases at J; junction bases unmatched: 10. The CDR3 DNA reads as TGTGCCAGCAGCCGTCGACAGGGAGGATATTCACCCCTCCACTTT. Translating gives CASSRRQGGYSPLHF.

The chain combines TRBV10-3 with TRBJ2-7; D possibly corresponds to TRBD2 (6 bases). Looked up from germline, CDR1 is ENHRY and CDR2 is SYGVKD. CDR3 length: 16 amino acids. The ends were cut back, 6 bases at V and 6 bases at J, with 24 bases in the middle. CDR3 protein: CAIRPTGGGATLEQYF. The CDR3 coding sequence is TGTGCCATCAGACCCACGGGCGGCGGGGCGACCCTCGAGCAGTACTTC.

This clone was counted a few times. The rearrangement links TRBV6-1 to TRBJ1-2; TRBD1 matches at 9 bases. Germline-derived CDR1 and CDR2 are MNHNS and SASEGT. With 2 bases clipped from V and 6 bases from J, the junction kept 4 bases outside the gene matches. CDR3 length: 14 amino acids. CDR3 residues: CASSEKGTGNGYTF. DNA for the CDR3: TGTGCCAGCAGTGAAAAGGGGACAGGGAATGGCTACACCTTC.

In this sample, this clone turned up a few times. CDR3 nucleotide sequence: TGTGCCAGCAGCGTAGGAGTCGGGGGGCCCCATGAGCAGTTCTTC. This translates into CASSVGVGGPHEQFF. The V and J genes are TRBV9 and TRBJ2-1, with a weak D call TRBD2 (7 bases). The CDR3 is 15 amino acids. The V end was cut by 0 bases, the J end by 8 bases, with 15 bases between. Germline V gene lookup returns CDR1 SGDLS and CDR2 YYNGEE.

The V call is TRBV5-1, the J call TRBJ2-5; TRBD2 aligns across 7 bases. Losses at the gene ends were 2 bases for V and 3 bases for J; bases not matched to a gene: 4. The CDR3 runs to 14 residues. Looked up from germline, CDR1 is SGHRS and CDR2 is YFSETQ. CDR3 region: CASSFSAGEETQYF. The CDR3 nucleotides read TGCGCCAGCAGCTTCTCGGCGGGGGAAGAGACCCAGTACTTC.